The clone carrying this T cell receptor (beta chain) was counted a few times. Its antigen is still unknown. This specimen belongs to a study of cytotoxic CD8 clonotypes in ibrutinib-treated CLL. Study background: Included were 11 relapsed/refractory and approximately 15 treatment-naive patients, of whom approximately 17 were IGHV unmutated. Response sampling came at median approximately twelve months of treatment, ranging about 6 to 36 months.

The method was immunoSEQ multiplex PCR; TCRdb's version includes in-frame clones alone and lacks a portion of them. The sample carries approximately 210,000 clones, over 60% recorded once. The germline V and J ends were trimmed by 4 bases and 1 base, with 5 bases remaining between them. Germline values: CDR1 MNHEY, CDR2 SVGAGI. This CDR3 region has 13 residues. Study-level findings and limits: An increase in clonality occurred at ibrutinib response, followed by a return toward baseline at progression.

Sequences were derived from PBMCs, sampled after 24 months of ibrutinib treatment. This TCR derives from a human donor with chronic lymphocytic leukemia. The chain couples TRBV6-5 to TRBJ1-3; D gene uncertain. In DNA, the CDR3 is TGTGCCAGCAGTTTGGTTTCTGGAAACACCATATATTTT. It is translated as CASSLVSGNTIYF.